This TCR beta chain came from a study of regulatory T cells in long-lasting Graves disease. Study-wide results and limits: TRBV28 was favored in persistent disease, as were TRBJ1-2 and TRBJ2-5.

Combining iRepertoire HTBI primers with Arm-PCR of CDR3 regions, the authors built TCR beta libraries. MiXCR was run by TCRdb on the multiplex PCR reads, yielding one entry per CDR3 protein. The sample lists 400,000 to 450,000 distinct CDR3 sequences, roughly a quarter occurring once. V lost 2 bases and J lost 16, with 15 bases in between. This CDR3 is 12 amino acids long. Germline CDR1 MNHEY, CDR2 SVGEGT. On this clonotype itself: The antigen remains unidentified.

Time point described: persistent/refractory GD, antithyroid drugs over 5 years with positive TRAb. Generation of the TCR library employed RNA extracted from PBMCs. American Thyroid Association guidelines defined how Graves' disease was diagnosed. Staff drew around 8.5 milliliters of peripheral blood into EDTA tubes. Here the sequenced sample was peripheral blood mononuclear cells (PBMCs), taken when the disease was refractory, from a patient treated with antithyroid drugs. The TCR originated in a female donor with Graves disease. The J gene is TRBJ2-4, the V gene TRBV6-2 or TRBV6-3; D is ambiguous. CDR3 loop: CASSYIKGPTYF. DNA of the CDR3: TGTGCCAGCAGTTACATCAAAGGTCCCACATACTTC.